The 18 T cell receptor beta chains reported below all come from one sample, sequenced in a study of cytotoxic CD8 clonotypes in ibrutinib-treated CLL (dated by TCRdb to the early 2020s). The time point label of this sample denotes: progressive disease on ibrutinib. Library creation used the immunoSEQ multiplex PCR assay. The clones in this table, taken by TCRdb from immuneACCESS, are in-frame only. Not every clone is retained; where verified, under half of the shortfall comes from an unresolved V gene, and the cause of the rest is unknown. Present in this sample are 150,000 to 200,000 clones, roughly 90% of which were seen just once. Of the sample, around 3.1% is held by the ten largest clones. The material was PBMCs, obtained at disease progression, from a patient treated with ibrutinib. The receptors derive from a human donor with chronic lymphocytic leukemia.

The chain uses TRBV5-6 and TRBJ1-1; 7 bases map to TRBD1. CDR1 SGHDT and CDR2 YYEEEE come from the germline V gene. The junction had 9 bases not matched to a gene; V was cut back by 4 bases and J by 3 bases. The CDR3 runs to 15 residues. This CDR3 is CASSQEVQGYTEAFF. CDR3 DNA sequence: TGTGCCAGCAGCCAGGAGGTACAGGGGTACACTGAAGCTTTCTTT.

This clone was seen a few times. The genes are TRBV6-6 and TRBJ2-5; TRBD2 aligns across 14 bases. J gave up 5 bases and V 4 bases, and 6 bases lay outside the gene matches. The CDR3 consists of 16 residues. Germline CDR1 MNHNY, CDR2 SVGAGI (reference sequence). CDR3 coding DNA: TGTGCCAGCAGTTCCGGGACTAGCGGGAGAGTGGAGACCCAGTACTTC. It specifies CASSSGTSGRVETQYF.

J is TRBJ2-3 and V is TRBV7-2; TRBD1 might be the D (6 bases). This CDR3 comprises 16 residues. In germline, CDR1 is SGHTA, CDR2 FQGNSA. Trimming left V 5 bases short and J 6 bases short, with 21 bases between. CDR3 DNA: TGTGCCAGCAGCAGCCAAGGTGGGGGCCTATATGATACGCAGTATTTT. Its protein is CASSSQGGGLYDTQYF.

The J gene is TRBJ2-7, the V gene TRBV30; 11 bases agree with TRBD2. Germline-derived CDR1 and CDR2 are GTSNPN and SVGIG (reference sequence). This CDR3 contains 16 residues. The V and J ends lost 5 bases and 2 bases, in that order; junction bases with no gene match: 11. CDR3 loop: CAWAQTGTSGPYEQYF. The CDR3 region has the DNA TGTGCCTGGGCTCAGACCGGGACTAGCGGACCCTACGAGCAGTACTTC.

This chain joins TRBV6-6 and TRBJ1-4; D is ambiguous. The germline V gene encodes CDR1 MNHNY and CDR2 SVGAGI (reference sequence). Trimming removed 6 bases at V and 4 bases at J, with 18 bases between. The CDR3 is 16 residues long. The CDR3 spells CASSTSPGQLNEKLFF. DNA of the CDR3: TGTGCCAGCAGCACCAGTCCGGGCCAGCTTAATGAAAAACTGTTTTTT.

This chain joins TRBV2 and TRBJ1-1; 7 positions match TRBD1. The CDR3 is made up of 15 amino acids. CDR1 SNHLY and CDR2 FYNNEI come from the germline V gene. The V segment lost 5 bases and the J segment 3 bases; nucleotides outside the gene matches: 9. This CDR3 reads CASSYRGVEDTEAFF. In nucleotides, the CDR3 is TGTGCCAGCAGTTACAGGGGCGTGGAGGACACTGAAGCTTTCTTT.

This chain links TRBV5-1 with TRBJ2-2; a possible D gene is TRBD1 (6 bases). Germline assignment: CDR1 SGHRS and CDR2 YFSETQ. V dropped 4 bases and J dropped 6 bases, with 13 bases sitting between them. The CDR3 sequence is 14 residues long. The CDR3 reads CASSVTGPPGELFF. CDR3 bases: TGCGCCAGCAGCGTAACAGGGCCCCCCGGGGAGCTGTTTTTT.

V is TRBV7-7 and J is TRBJ1-1; D call uncertain. This CDR3 is built from 13 residues. CDR1 and CDR2 (germline): SSHAT, FNYEAQ (reference sequence). Trimming left V 5 bases short and J 1 base short, with 8 bases between. Here the CDR3 reads CASSLGENTEAFF. The CDR3 DNA follows: TGTGCCAGCAGCCTCGGGGAGAACACTGAAGCTTTCTTT.

This clone showed up just a few times. V is TRBV4-3 and J is TRBJ1-2; the D gene is possibly TRBD1 (6 bases). Trimming left V 4 bases short and J 6 bases short, with 12 bases between. Germline CDR1 reads LGHNA; CDR2 reads YSLEER. This CDR3 region has 13 residues. CDR3 bases: TGCGCCAGCAGCCCGAGGGGGGCACATGGCTACACCTTC. Amino acid sequence: CASSPRGAHGYTF.

The chain joins TRBV11-1 to TRBJ2-5; 8 nucleotides agree with TRBD1. CDR1 and CDR2 (germline): SGHAT, FQDESV (reference sequence). This CDR3 has 15 amino acids. Trimming took 1 base from V and 3 from J; bases not matched to a gene: 4. CDR3 nucleotides: TGTGCCAGCAGCTTAGGGCAGGGGGCGAAAGAGACCCAGTACTTC. Amino acid sequence: CASSLGQGAKETQYF. Variable domain in full (rest from reference TRBV11-1 and TRBJ2-5): EAEVAQSPRYKITEKSQAVAFWCDPISGHATLYWYRQILGQGPELLVQFQDESVVDDSQLPKDRFSAERLKGVDSTLKIQPAELGDSAMYLCASSLGQGAKETQYFGPGTRLLVL.

The chain links TRBV9 to TRBJ2-1; D is possibly TRBD1 (5 bases). This CDR3 comprises 15 residues. V was pared by 0 bases and J by 2 bases, with 9 bases between. Germline CDR1 is SGDLS and CDR2 is YYNGEE. CDR3 bases: TGTGCCAGCAGCGTAGCTTCCAGGGCCTACAATGAGCAGTTCTTC. Translating gives CASSVASRAYNEQFF.

The chain employs TRBV7-9 and TRBJ1-2; tentatively, D is TRBD1 (5 bases). Germline V gene sequence: CDR1 SEHNR, CDR2 FQNEAQ (reference sequence). The length of the CDR3 is 14 residues. The V gene lost 5 bases and the J gene lost 6 bases, with 16 bases spanning the gap. CDR3 DNA: TGTGCCAGCAGCGTTGCGGGGGTGGGCGATGGCTACACCTTC. It encodes CASSVAGVGDGYTF.

This chain links TRBV19 with TRBJ2-5, with 12 nucleotides matching TRBD1. V trimming: 5 bases; J trimming: 5 bases; junction bases outside the gene matches: 12. This CDR3 has 17 residues. Germline CDR1 reads LNHDA; CDR2 reads SQIVND (reference sequence). This CDR3 is CASSPLTGTGGRETQYF. The DNA for the CDR3 is TGTGCCAGTAGTCCACTGACTGGGACAGGGGGCCGGGAGACCCAGTACTTC.

The CDR3 spells CSGGKTDNEQFF. The CDR3 DNA reads as TGCAGCGGAGGAAAGACGGACAATGAGCAGTTCTTC. The genes are TRBV29-1 and TRBJ2-1; no definite D call. Germline assignment: CDR1 SQVTM and CDR2 ANQGSEA. The CDR3 has 12 amino acids. The ends were cut back, 7 bases at V and 5 bases at J, with 12 bases in the middle.

This chain uses TRBV28 with TRBJ2-2; a weak D match, TRBD1 (5 bases). CDR3 length: 14 residues. Germline V gene data show CDR1 as MDHEN and CDR2 as SYDVKM. V was trimmed by 6 bases and J by 1 base, leaving 9 bases between them. The CDR3 loop reads CASRSTGNTGELFF. The CDR3 region has the DNA TGTGCCAGCAGATCCACAGGGAACACCGGGGAGCTGTTTTTT.

J is TRBJ2-3 and V is TRBV9; D unresolved. Germline V gene lookup returns CDR1 SGDLS and CDR2 YYNGEE. The V end was cut by 2 bases, the J end by 0 bases, with 7 bases between. The CDR3 spans 14 residues. CDR3 nucleotides: TGTGCCAGCAGCGTCACCCCTAGCACAGATACGCAGTATTTT. Protein sequence: CASSVTPSTDTQYF.

V gene TRBV5-8 combines with J gene TRBJ1-1; D is undetermined. Trimming removed 3 bases from V and 1 base from J, with 4 bases in between. This CDR3 contains 12 residues. Germline V CDR1 and CDR2: SGHTS, YDEGEE. This CDR3 is CASSSPNTEAFF. CDR3 in DNA: TGTGCCAGCAGCTCCCCGAACACTGAAGCTTTCTTT.

The chain joins TRBV2 to TRBJ2-5; possible D gene TRBD1, 5 bases. Per germline, CDR1 SNHLY and CDR2 FYNNEI. CDR3 size: 13 residues. V shed 6 bases and J shed 7 bases, with 15 bases lying between them. In nucleotides, the CDR3 is TGTGCCAGCAGGCCCGGGCCAAGGGGGACCCAGTACTTC. Translated, it gives CASRPGPRGTQYF.